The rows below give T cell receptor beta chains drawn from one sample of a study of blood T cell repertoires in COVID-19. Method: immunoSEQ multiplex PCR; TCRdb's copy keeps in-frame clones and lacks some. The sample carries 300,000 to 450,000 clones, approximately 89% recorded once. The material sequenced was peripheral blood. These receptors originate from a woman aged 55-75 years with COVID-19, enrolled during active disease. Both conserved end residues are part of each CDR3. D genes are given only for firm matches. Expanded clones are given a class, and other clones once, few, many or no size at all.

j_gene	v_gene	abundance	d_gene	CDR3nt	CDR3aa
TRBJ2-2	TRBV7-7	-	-	TGTGCTAGCAGCTTAGAAACCGGGTCCGGGGAGCTGTTTTTT	CASSLETGSGELFF
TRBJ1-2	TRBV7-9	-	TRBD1	TGTGCCAGCATTCGGACAGGGGGAAGCTATGGCTACACCTTC	CASIRTGGSYGYTF
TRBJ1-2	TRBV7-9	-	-	TGTGCCAGCAGCTTAATTGTGACACCTAACTATGGCTACACCTTC	CASSLIVTPNYGYTF
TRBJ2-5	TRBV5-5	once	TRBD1	TGTGCCAGCAGTAATCCCGGGACAGGGTTGCAAGAGACCCAGTACTTC	CASSNPGTGLQETQYF
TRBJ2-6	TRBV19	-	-	TGTGCCAGTTTGTACTCTGGGGCCAACGTCCTGACTTTC	CASLYSGANVLTF
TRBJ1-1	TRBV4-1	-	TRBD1	TGCGCCAGCAGCAGACAGGGGATCACTGAAGCTTTCTTT	CASSRQGITEAFF
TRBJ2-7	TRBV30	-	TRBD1	TGTGCCTGGAGTGTTTCTTGGGGGACAGGGTTAGACCCCTACGAGCAGTACTTC	CAWSVSWGTGLDPYEQYF
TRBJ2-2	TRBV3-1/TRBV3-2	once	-	TGTGCCAGCATTCGCCAGGGATCGACCGGGGAGCTGTTTTTT	CASIRQGSTGELFF
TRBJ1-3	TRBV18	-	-	TGTGCCAGCTTAGGAGACCACTCTGGAAACACCATATATTTT	CASLGDHSGNTIYF
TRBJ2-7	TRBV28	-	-	TGTGCCAGCACTCAGGGGGCTAGCGGGGAAAACGAGCAGTACTTC	CASTQGASGENEQYF
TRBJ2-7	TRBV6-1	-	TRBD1	TGTGCCAGCAGTGAACAGGGGGCTCACGAGCAGTACTTC	CASSEQGAHEQYF
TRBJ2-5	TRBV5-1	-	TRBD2	TGCGCCAGCAGCTTCCTAGCGGGGAATCCCCAAGAGACCCAGTACTTC	CASSFLAGNPQETQYF
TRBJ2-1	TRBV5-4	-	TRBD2	TGTGCCAGCAGCTCAGCCCGGGGGGGAGACAATGAGCAGTTCTTC	CASSSARGGDNEQFF
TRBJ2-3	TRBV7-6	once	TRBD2	TGTGCCAGCAGCTTAGTTCCCGGCGGGGGGGCGCGAGATACGCAGTATTTT	CASSLVPGGGARDTQYF
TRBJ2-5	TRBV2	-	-	TGTGCCAGCAGTGGGACTTCGCCAGAGACCCAGTACTTC	CASSGTSPETQYF
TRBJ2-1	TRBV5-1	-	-	TGCGCCAGCAGCTTGGGGGGCCGGGATGAGCAGTTCTTC	CASSLGGRDEQFF
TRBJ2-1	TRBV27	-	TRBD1	TGTGCCAGCAGTCCCGGGACAGGGGGTACGTACAATGAGCAGTTCTTC	CASSPGTGGTYNEQFF
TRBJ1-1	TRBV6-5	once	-	TGTGCCAGCAGTTACCGGCGGATTGTCGACACTGAAGCTTTCTTT	CASSYRRIVDTEAFF
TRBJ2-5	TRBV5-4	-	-	TGTGCCAGCAGCTTGGGGCAGACACAAGAGACCCAGTACTTC	CASSLGQTQETQYF
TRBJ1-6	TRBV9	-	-	TGTGCCAGCAGCGTCTCCCCCCAGGGTAGTACTTCACCCCTCCACTTT	CASSVSPQGSTSPLHF
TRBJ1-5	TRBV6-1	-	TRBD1	TGTGCCAGCAGTGAAGGGACAGGGGCGTTCAATCAGCCCCAGCATTTT	CASSEGTGAFNQPQHF
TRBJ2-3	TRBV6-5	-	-	TGTGCCGTTGGAGGGGACCCGACAGATACGCAGTATTTT	CAVGGDPTDTQYF
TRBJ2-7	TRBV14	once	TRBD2	TGTGCCAGCAGCCGGGGACTAGCGGGGTATGAGCAGTACTTC	CASSRGLAGYEQYF
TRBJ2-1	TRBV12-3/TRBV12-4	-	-	TGTGCCAGCAGGACGGGATGGGCCCTAGAGCAGTTCTTC	CASRTGWALEQFF
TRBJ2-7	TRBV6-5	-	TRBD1	TGTGCCAGCGGACAGGTCTCCTACGAGCAGTACTTC	CASGQVSYEQYF
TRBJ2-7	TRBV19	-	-	TGTGCCAGTCGGTCAAGAGACAGGCAGTACTTC	CASRSRDRQYF
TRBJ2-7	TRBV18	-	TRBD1	TGTGCCAGCTCACATTCCACAGGGGGCGAGCAGTACTTC	CASSHSTGGEQYF
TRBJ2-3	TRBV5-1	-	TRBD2	TGCGCCAGCAGCCCCCAGCGGGGGCCCACAGATACGCAGTATTTT	CASSPQRGPTDTQYF
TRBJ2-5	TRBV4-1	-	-	TGCGCCAGCAGCCAAGAGGCAGGGCTGGAGACCCAGTACTTC	CASSQEAGLETQYF
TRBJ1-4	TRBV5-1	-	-	TGCGCCAGCAGCCTACAGACAACTAATGAAAAACTGTTTTTT	CASSLQTTNEKLFF
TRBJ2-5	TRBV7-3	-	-	TGTGCCAGCAGCCCTGGGGGCGGGGGTGAGACCCAGTACTTC	CASSPGGGGETQYF
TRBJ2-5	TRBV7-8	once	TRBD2	TGTGCCAGCAGCCTAGGGAGGGGAGAGACCCAGTACTTC	CASSLGRGETQYF